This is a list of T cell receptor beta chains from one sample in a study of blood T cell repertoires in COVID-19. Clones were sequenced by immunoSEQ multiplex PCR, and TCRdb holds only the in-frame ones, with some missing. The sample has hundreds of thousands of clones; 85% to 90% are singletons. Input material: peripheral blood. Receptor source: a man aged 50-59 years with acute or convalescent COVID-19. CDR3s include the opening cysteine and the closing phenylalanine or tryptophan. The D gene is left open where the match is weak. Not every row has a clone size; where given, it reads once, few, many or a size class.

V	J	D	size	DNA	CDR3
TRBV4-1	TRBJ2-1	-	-	TGCGCCAGCAGCCAAGTGTTAGGTACAGGGAATTGGGATGAGCAGTTCTTC	CASSQVLGTGNWDEQFF
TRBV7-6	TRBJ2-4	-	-	TGTGCCAGCAGCCCCGACCCCGCTGGTGGCGGCATTCAGTACTTC	CASSPDPAGGGIQYF
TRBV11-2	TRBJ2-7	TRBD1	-	TGTGCCAGCAGCCCCTGGGACAGATCTTTAGGAGAGCAGTACTTC	CASSPWDRSLGEQYF
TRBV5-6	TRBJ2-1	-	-	TGTGCCAGCAGCTTGGTGCAGGGTTACAATGAGCAGTTCTTC	CASSLVQGYNEQFF
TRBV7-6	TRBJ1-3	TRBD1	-	TGTGCCAGCAGCCGACGGCAGGGGGCTGCGGGAAACACCATATATTTT	CASSRRQGAAGNTIYF
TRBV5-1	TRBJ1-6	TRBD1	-	TGCGCCAGCAGCTTGGCCTCGGGACAGGTGGCTTCACCCCTCCACTTT	CASSLASGQVASPLHF
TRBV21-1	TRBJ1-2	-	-	TGTGCCAGCAGCAAAGACGAGACAGGCTATGGCTACACCTTC	CASSKDETGYGYTF
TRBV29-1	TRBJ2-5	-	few	TGCAGCGTCCCGGACAGCCTAAAGCAAGAGACCCAGTACTTC	CSVPDSLKQETQYF
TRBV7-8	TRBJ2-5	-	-	TGTGCCAGCAGCCGTCCCTTGGAGACCCAGTACTTC	CASSRPLETQYF
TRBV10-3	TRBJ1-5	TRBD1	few	TGTGCCATCAGTGAGGAGGGGGCGAGCAATCAGCCCCAGCATTTT	CAISEEGASNQPQHF
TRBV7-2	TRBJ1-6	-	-	TGTGCGGTTGGGCAGGTTCGCACCCTCCACTTT	CAVGQVRTLHF
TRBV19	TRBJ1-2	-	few	TGTGCCAGTAGTGCACCGATCAGGCACTATGGCTACACCTTC	CASSAPIRHYGYTF
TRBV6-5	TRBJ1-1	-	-	TGTGCCAGCAGTTACTCGAGACAACAGAACACTGAAGCTTTCTTT	CASSYSRQQNTEAFF
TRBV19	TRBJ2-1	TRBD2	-	TGTGCCAGCTCTAGCGGGGACTCCTACAATGAGCAGTTCTTC	CASSSGDSYNEQFF
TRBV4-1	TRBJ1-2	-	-	TGCGCCAGCAGCCAGGGGCGGTCGAACCCTTATGGCTACACCTTC	CASSQGRSNPYGYTF
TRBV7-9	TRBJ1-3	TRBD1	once	TGTGCCAGCAGCTCACAGGGGATCCTCGGCTCTGGAAACACCATATATTTT	CASSSQGILGSGNTIYF
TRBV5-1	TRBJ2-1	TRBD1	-	TGCGCCAGCAGCTTAACCGGGACAGGGACCAGCAATGAGCAGTTCTTC	CASSLTGTGTSNEQFF
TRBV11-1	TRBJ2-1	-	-	TGTGCCAGCAGCTTAGTTCAGGGGAACCACAATGAGCAGTTCTTC	CASSLVQGNHNEQFF
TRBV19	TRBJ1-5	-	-	TGTGCCAGTAGTAGGGGGGGGCAGGGCGGAAATCAGCCCCAGCATTTT	CASSRGGQGGNQPQHF
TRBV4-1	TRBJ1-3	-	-	TGCGCCAGCAGCCAAGATCGCGGTTTGAGCACCATATATTTT	CASSQDRGLSTIYF
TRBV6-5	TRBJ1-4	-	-	TGTGCCAGCAGCCCCGGGGAGTCGGCTAATGAAAAACTGTTTTTT	CASSPGESANEKLFF
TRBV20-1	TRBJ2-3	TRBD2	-	TGCAGTGCTAGTTTGAATAGCGGGGGAACCGGGGATACGCAGTATTTT	CSASLNSGGTGDTQYF
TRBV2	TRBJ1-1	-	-	TGTGCCAGCAGTGCCGAGGGGAACACTGAAGCTTTCTTT	CASSAEGNTEAFF
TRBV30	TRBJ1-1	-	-	TGTGCCTGGAGTGTACCCATGACAGGCACTGAAGCTTTCTTT	CAWSVPMTGTEAFF
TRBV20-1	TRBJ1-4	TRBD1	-	TGCAGTGCTGGTGACAGGGCCAACGCAACTAATGAAAAACTGTTTTTT	CSAGDRANATNEKLFF
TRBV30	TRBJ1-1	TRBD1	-	TGTGCCTGGAGTCAGGACAGGGAGGTTGAAGCTTTCTTT	CAWSQDREVEAFF
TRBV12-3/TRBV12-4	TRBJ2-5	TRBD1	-	TGTGCCAGCAGCAGGGGGCGGGAGACCCAGTACTTC	CASSRGRETQYF
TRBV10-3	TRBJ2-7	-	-	TGTGCCATCAGCGCCTGGACAGTTGACATACTGAACTCCTACGAGCAGTACTTC	CAISAWTVDILNSYEQYF
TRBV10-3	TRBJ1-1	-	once	TGTGCCACGTGCGCTCTCGGGGGGTCTTCCACTGAAGCTTTCTTT	CATCALGGSSTEAFF
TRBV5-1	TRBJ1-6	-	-	TGCGCCAGCAGAAGAGAGAATTCACCCCTCCACTTT	CASRRENSPLHF
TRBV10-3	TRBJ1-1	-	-	TGTGCCATCAATCCGCGGGGCATGAACACTGAAGCTTTCTTT	CAINPRGMNTEAFF
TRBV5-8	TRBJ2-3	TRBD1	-	TGTGCCAGCAGCTTGGGGCAGGGGGCAGATACGCAGTATTTT	CASSLGQGADTQYF
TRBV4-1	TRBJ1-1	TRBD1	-	TGCGCCAGCAGCCAAGATTTAGGACAGGGGGATGCTTTCTTT	CASSQDLGQGDAFF
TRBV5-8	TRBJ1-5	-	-	TGTGCCAGCACCGTGGACAGAGGTCAGCCCCAGCATTTT	CASTVDRGQPQHF
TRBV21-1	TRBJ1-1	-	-	TGTGCCAGCAGCCTTATGGGTGGGGACACTGCGAACACTGAAGCTTTCTTT	CASSLMGGDTANTEAFF
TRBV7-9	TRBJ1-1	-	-	TGTGCCAGCAGCCGAACAGGGTGGATGAACACTGAAGCTTTCTTT	CASSRTGWMNTEAFF
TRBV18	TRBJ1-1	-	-	TGTGCCAGCTCACCTCCCCGACAGACCCAGAACACTGAAGCTTTCTTT	CASSPPRQTQNTEAFF
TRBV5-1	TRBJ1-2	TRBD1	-	TGCGCCAGCAGCTTGGCCTACAGGGGAAATGGCTACACCTTC	CASSLAYRGNGYTF
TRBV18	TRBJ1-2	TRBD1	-	TGTGCCAGCTCACCACCGGGACAGGGCTATGGCTACACCTTC	CASSPPGQGYGYTF
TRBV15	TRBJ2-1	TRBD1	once	TGTGCCACCACCCTGGACAGGGGGCCCTTCAATGAGCAGTTCTTC	CATTLDRGPFNEQFF
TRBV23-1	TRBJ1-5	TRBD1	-	TGCGCCAGCAGTCAAGCTAGGGACAGCGGCAATCAGCCCCAGCATTTT	CASSQARDSGNQPQHF